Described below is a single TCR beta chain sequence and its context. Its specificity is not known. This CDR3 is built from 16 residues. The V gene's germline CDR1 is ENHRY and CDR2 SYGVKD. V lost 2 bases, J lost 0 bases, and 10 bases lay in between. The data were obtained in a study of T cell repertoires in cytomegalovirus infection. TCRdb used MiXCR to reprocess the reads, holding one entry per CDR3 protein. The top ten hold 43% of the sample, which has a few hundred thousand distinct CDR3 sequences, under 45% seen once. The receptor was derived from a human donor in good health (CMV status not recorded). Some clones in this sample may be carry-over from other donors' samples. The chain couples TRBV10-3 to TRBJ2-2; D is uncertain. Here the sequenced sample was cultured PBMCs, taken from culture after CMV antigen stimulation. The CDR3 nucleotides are TGTGCCATCAGTGAGGTGGGCCCCCCGAACACCGGGGAGCTGTTTTTT. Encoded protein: CAISEVGPPNTGELFF.